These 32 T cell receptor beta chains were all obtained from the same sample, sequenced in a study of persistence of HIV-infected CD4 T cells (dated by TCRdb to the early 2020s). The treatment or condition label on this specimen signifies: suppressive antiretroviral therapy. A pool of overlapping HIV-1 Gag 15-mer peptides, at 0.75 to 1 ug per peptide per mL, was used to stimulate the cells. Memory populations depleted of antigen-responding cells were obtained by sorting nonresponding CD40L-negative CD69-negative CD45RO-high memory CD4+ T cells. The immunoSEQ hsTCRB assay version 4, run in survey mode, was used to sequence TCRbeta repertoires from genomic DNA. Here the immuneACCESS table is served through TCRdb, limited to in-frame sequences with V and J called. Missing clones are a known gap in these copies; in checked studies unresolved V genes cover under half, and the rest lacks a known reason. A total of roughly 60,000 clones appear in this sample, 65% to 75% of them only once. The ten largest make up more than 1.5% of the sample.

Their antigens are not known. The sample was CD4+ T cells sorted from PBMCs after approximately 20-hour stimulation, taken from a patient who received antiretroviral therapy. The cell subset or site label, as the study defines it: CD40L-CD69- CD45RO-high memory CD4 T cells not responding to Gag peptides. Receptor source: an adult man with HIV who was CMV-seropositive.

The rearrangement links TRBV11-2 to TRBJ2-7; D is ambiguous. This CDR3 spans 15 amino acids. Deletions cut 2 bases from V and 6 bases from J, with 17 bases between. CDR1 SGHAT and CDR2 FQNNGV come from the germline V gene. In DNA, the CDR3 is TGTGCCAGCAGCTTAAATCTGGCCTCAAAAGGCGAGCAGTACTTC. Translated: CASSLNLASKGEQYF.

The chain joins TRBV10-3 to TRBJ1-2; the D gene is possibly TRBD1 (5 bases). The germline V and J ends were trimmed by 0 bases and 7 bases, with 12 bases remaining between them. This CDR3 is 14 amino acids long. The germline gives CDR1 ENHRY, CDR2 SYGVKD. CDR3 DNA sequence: TGTGCCATCAGTGAGTCCGAGGCGCAGGGTGGCTACACCTTC. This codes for CAISESEAQGGYTF.

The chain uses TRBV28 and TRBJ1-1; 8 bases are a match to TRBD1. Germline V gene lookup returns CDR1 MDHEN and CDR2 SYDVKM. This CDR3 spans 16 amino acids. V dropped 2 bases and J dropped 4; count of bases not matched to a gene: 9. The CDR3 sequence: CASSLPGRGRGTEAFF. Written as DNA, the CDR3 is TGTGCCAGCAGTTTACCGGGCAGGGGGCGGGGCACTGAAGCTTTCTTT.

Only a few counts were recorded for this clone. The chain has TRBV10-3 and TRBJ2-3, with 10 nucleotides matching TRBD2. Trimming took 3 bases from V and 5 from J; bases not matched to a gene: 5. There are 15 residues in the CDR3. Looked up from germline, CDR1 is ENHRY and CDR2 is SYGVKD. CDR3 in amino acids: CAISEAGGHGDTQYF. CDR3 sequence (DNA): TGTGCCATCAGTGAAGCGGGGGGGCATGGAGATACGCAGTATTTT.

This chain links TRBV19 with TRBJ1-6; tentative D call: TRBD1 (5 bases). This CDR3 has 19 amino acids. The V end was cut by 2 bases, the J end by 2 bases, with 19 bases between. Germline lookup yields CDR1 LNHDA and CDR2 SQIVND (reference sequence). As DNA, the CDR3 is TGTGCCAGTAGTATACGGGGGGGGAGAATTACTCCCTATAATTCACCCCTCCACTTT. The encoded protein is CASSIRGGRITPYNSPLHF. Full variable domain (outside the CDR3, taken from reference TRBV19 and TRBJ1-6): DGGITQSPKYLFRKEGQNVTLSCEQNLNHDAMYWYRQDPGQGLRLIYYSQIVNDFQKGDIAEGYSVSREKKESFPLTVTSAQKNPTAFYLCASSIRGGRITPYNSPLHFGNGTRLTVT.

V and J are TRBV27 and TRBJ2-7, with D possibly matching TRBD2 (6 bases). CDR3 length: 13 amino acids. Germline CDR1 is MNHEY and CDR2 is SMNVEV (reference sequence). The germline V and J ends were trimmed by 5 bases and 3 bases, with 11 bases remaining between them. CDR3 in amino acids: CASSPRGFYEQYF. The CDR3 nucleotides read TGTGCCAGCAGTCCTCGGGGGTTCTACGAGCAGTACTTC.

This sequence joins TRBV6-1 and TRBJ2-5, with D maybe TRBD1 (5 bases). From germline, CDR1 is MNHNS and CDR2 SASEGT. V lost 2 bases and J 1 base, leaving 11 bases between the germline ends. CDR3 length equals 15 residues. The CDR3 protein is CASSEIPGPQETQYF. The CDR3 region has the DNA TGTGCCAGCAGTGAAATCCCAGGGCCCCAAGAGACCCAGTACTTC.

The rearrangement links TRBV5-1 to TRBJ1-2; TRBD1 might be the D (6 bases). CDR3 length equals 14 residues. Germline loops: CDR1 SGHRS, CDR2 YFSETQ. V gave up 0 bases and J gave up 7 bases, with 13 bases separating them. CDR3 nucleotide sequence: TGCGCCAGCAGCTTGGGTCCAGGGGATAGTGGCTACACCTTC. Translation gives CASSLGPGDSGYTF.

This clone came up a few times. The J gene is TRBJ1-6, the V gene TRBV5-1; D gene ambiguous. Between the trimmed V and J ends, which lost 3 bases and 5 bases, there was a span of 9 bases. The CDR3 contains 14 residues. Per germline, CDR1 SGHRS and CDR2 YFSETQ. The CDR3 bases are TGCGCCAGCAGCTCCCGCGGCAATAATTCACCCCTCCACTTT. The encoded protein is CASSSRGNNSPLHF.

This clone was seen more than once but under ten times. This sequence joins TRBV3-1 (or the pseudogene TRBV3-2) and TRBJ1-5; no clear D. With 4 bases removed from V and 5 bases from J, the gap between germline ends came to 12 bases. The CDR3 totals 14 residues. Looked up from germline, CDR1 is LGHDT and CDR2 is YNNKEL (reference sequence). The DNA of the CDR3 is TGTGCCAGCAGCCCTACGGCTAACGATCAGCCCCAGCATTTT. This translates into CASSPTANDQPQHF.

This chain's CDR3 is CASSTGPKRSSYNSPLHF. In DNA form, the CDR3 reads TGTGCCAGCAGCACTGGACCTAAACGGAGCTCCTATAATTCACCCCTCCACTTT. The chain links TRBV7-6 to TRBJ1-6, with D hard to call. The germline V gene encodes CDR1 SGHVS and CDR2 FNYEAQ. V was cut by 5 bases and J by 0 bases, with 17 bases left in between. This CDR3 comprises 18 residues.

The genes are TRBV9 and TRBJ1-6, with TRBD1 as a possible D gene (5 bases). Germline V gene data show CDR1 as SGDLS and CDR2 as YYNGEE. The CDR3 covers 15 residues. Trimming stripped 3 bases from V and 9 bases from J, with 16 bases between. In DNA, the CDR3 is TGTGCCAGCAGCGCCCTCCGGGACCCAATTTCACCCCTCCACTTT. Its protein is CASSALRDPISPLHF.

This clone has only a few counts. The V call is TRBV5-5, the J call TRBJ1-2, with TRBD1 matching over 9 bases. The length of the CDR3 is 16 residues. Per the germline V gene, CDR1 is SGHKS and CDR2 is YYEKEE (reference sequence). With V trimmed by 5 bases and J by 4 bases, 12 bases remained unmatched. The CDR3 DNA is TGTGCCAGCAGTTCGGCCGGGACAGGGCTTGTCTATGGCTACACCTTC. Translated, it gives CASSSAGTGLVYGYTF.

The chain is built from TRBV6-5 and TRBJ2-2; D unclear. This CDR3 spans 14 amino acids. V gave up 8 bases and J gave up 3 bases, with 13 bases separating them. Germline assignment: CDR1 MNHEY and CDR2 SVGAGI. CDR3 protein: CASGTYWDTGELFF. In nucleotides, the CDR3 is TGTGCCAGCGGAACTTACTGGGACACCGGGGAGCTGTTTTTT.

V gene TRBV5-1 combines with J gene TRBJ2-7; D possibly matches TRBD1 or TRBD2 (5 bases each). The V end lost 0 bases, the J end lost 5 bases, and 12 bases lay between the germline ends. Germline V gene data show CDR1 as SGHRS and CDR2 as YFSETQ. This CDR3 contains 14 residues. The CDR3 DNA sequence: TGCGCCAGCAGCTTGGGAGGCAGGGAGAACGAGCAGTACTTC. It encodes CASSLGGRENEQYF.

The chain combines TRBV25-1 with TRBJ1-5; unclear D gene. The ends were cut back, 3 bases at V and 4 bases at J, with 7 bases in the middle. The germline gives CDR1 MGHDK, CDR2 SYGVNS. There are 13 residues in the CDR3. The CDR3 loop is CASSERENQPQHF. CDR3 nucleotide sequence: TGTGCCAGCAGTGAGAGAGAAAATCAGCCCCAGCATTTT.

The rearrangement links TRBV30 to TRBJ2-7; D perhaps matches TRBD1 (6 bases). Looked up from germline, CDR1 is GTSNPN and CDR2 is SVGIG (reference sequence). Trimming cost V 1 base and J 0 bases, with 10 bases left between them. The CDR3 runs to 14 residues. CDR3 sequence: CAWSDRALSYEQYF. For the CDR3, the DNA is TGTGCCTGGAGTGACAGGGCCCTCTCCTACGAGCAGTACTTC.

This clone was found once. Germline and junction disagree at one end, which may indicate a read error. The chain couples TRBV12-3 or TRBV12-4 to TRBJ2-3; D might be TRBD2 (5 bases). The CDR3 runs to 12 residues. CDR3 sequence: CASSLYEGILDF. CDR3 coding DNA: TGTGCCAGCAGTTTGTATGAGGGTATCTTGGATTTT.

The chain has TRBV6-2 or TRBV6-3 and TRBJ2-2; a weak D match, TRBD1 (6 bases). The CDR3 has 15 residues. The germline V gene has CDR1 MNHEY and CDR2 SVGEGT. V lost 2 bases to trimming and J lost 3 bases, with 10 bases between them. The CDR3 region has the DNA TGTGCCAGCAGTTACAGGACAGTCGACACCGGGGAGCTGTTTTTT. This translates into CASSYRTVDTGELFF.

The DNA of the CDR3 is TGTGCCAGCAGCTTCGGCAGGGGGCCGGGTGAAGCTTTCTTT. The encoded protein is CASSFGRGPGEAFF. This sequence joins TRBV7-8 and TRBJ1-1; 8 bases match TRBD1. V was clipped by 3 bases and J by 7 bases; unmatched bases: 7. Germline CDR1 reads SGHVS; CDR2 reads FQNEAQ. This CDR3 is 14 amino acids long.

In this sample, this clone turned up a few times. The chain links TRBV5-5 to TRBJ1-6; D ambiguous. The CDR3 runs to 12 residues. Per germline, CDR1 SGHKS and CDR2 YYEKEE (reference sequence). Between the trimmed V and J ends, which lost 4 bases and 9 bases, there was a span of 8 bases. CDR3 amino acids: CASSSRSSPLHF. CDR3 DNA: TGTGCCAGCAGCAGTCGGAGTTCACCCCTCCACTTT.

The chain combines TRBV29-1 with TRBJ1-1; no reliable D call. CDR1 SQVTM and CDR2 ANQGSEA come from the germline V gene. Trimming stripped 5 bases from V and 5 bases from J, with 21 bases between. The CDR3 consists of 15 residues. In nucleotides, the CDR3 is TGCAGCGTTTCTCTTGGAGTGGCGGGTACGACTGAAGCTTTCTTT. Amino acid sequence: CSVSLGVAGTTEAFF.

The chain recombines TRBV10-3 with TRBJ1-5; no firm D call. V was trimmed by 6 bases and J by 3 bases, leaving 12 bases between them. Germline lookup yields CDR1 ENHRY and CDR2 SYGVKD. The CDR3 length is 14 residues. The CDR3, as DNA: TGTGCCATCAGCGAAGCGACCGACAATCAGCCCCAGCATTTT. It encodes CAISEATDNQPQHF.

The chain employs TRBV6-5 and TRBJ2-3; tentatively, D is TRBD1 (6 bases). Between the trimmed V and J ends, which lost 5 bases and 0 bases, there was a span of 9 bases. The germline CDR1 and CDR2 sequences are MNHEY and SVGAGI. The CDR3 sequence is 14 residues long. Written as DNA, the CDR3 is TGTGCCAGCAGTCCTGACAGGAGCACAGATACGCAGTATTTT. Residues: CASSPDRSTDTQYF.

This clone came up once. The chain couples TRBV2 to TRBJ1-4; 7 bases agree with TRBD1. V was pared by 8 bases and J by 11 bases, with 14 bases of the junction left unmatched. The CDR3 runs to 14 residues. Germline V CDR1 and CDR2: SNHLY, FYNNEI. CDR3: CASGRQGLRGKLFF. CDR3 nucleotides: TGTGCCAGCGGGCGACAGGGTCTTAGGGGGAAACTGTTTTTT.

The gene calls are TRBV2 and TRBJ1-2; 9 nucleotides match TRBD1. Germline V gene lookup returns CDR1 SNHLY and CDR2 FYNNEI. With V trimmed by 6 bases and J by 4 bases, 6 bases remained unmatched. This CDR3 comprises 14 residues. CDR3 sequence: CASSETGGSYGYTF. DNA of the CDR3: TGTGCCAGCAGCGAGACAGGGGGAAGCTATGGCTACACCTTC.

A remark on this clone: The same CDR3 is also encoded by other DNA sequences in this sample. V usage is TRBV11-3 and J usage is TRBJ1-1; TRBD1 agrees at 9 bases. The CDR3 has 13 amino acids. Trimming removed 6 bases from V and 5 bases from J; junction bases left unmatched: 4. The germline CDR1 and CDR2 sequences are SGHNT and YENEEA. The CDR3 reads CASRGQGGTEAFF. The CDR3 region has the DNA TGTGCCAGCAGGGGACAGGGAGGGACTGAAGCTTTCTTT. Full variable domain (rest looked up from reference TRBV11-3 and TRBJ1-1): EAGVVQSPRYKIIEKKQPVAFWCNPISGHNTLYWYLQNLGQGPELLIRYENEEAVDDSQLPKDRFSAERLKGVDSTLKIQPAELGDSAVYLCASRGQGGTEAFFGQGTRLTVV.

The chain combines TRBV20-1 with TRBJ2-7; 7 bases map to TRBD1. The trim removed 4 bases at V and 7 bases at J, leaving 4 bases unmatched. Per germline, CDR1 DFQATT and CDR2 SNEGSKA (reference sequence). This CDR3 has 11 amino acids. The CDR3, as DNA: TGCAGTGCTACTTCGGACAGGGAGCAGTACTTC. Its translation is CSATSDREQYF.

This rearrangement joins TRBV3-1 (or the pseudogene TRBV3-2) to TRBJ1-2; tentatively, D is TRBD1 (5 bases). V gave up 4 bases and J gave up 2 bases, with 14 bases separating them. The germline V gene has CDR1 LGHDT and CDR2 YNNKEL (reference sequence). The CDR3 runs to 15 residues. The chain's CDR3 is CASSPDRSGNYGYTF. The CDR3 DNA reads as TGTGCCAGCAGCCCAGACAGATCAGGGAACTATGGCTACACCTTC.

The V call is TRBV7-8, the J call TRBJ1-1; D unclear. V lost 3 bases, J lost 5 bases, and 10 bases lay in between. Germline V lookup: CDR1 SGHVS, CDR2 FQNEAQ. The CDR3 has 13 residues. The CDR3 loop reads CASSLKGETEAFF. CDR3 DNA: TGTGCCAGCAGCTTGAAAGGTGAAACTGAAGCTTTCTTT.

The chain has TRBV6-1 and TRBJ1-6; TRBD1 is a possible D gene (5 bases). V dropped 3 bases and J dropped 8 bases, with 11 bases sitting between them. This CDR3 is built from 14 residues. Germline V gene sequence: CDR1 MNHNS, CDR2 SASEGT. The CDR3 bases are TGTGCCAGCAGTGAGGTTGGGGGAGATTCACCCCTCCACTTT. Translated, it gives CASSEVGGDSPLHF.

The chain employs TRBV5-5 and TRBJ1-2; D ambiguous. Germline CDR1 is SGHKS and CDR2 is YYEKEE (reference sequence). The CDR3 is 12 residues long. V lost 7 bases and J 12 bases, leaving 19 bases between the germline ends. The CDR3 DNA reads TGTGCCAGCGGGTCAGGTGCGGGGAATGACACCTTC. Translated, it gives CASGSGAGNDTF. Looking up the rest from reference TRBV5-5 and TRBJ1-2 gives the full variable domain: DAGVTQSPTHLIKTRGQQVTLRCSPISGHKSVSWYQQVLGQGPQFIFQYYEKEERGRGNFPDRFSARQFPNYSSELNVNALLLGDSALYLCASGSGAGNDTFGSGTRLTVV.